These T cell receptor beta chains were read from a single sample in a study of T cell responses to AZD1222 COVID-19 vaccine. Assay: immunoSEQ multiplex PCR; the TCRdb copy retains only in-frame clones and omits some. The sample holds 150,000 to 200,000 clones, around 90% seen once. This specimen was peripheral blood, taken 28 days after the second AZD1222 dose. These receptors were collected from an adult who received the AZD1222 COVID-19 vaccine. CDR3s include the opening cysteine and the closing phenylalanine or tryptophan. The D gene is left open where the match is weak. Clone size is shown for a subset of rows, as once, few, many or a class of expanded clone.

>TRBV27|TRBD1|.|TRBJ1-2
CASRLTGGVYGYTF
TGTGCCAGCCGGTTGACAGGGGGCGTCTATGGCTACACCTTC
>TRBV5-4|TRBD2|.|TRBJ2-5
CASSLRLAGSETQYF
TGTGCCAGCAGCTTGAGACTAGCGGGGTCGGAGACCCAGTACTTC
>TRBV12-3/TRBV12-4|.|.|TRBJ1-4
CASSFSGGEKLFF
TGTGCCAGCAGTTTCTCGGGGGGTGAAAAACTGTTTTTT
>TRBV6-5|.|.|TRBJ2-7
CASSSPLSYEQYF
TGTGCCAGCAGTTCCCCACTATCCTACGAGCAGTACTTC
>TRBV6-5|.|.|TRBJ1-4
CASSWSGVLNEKLFF
TGTGCCAGCAGTTGGTCGGGGGTCCTTAATGAAAAACTGTTTTTT
>TRBV7-9|.|.|TRBJ2-3
CASSPTVSTDTQYF
TGTGCCAGCAGCCCGACAGTTAGCACAGATACGCAGTATTTT
>TRBV27|.|.|TRBJ1-2
CASSFGRHYGYTF
TGTGCCAGCAGTTTTGGGCGGCACTATGGCTACACCTTC
>TRBV6-2/TRBV6-3|TRBD1|once|TRBJ2-7
CASSHGQGSYEQYF
TGTGCCAGCAGTCACGGACAGGGCTCCTACGAGCAGTACTTC
>TRBV18|.|.|TRBJ1-6
CASSPNSKSNSPLHF
TGTGCCAGCTCACCTAACAGCAAATCTAATTCACCCCTCCACTTT
>TRBV19|TRBD1|.|TRBJ1-2
CASSRTGVNYGYTF
TGTGCCAGTAGTCGGACAGGGGTAAACTATGGCTACACCTTC
>TRBV9|.|.|TRBJ2-7
CASSVGGRYDIKLKYF
TGTGCCAGCAGCGTAGGGGGCCGGTATGATATAAAACTAAAGTACTTC
>TRBV6-5|.|.|TRBJ2-7
CASSYSSLSYEQYF
TGTGCCAGCAGTTACTCTTCCCTTTCCTACGAGCAGTACTTC
>TRBV28|.|.|TRBJ2-7
CATISGFSYEQYF
TGTGCCACTATCTCAGGATTCTCCTACGAGCAGTACTTC
>TRBV27|.|.|TRBJ2-2
CASSHRASRLYNTGELFF
TGTGCCAGCAGCCACCGGGCAAGCCGTCTCTACAACACCGGGGAGCTGTTTTTT
>TRBV7-2|TRBD1|once|TRBJ2-7
CASSSRRPGQLYEQYF
TGTGCCAGCAGCTCTAGAAGGCCGGGACAGCTCTACGAGCAGTACTTC
>TRBV10-2|TRBD1|few|TRBJ1-5
CASSDLGTGGGNQPQHF
TGCGCCAGCAGCGATCTCGGGACAGGGGGCGGCAATCAGCCCCAGCATTTT
>TRBV10-1|.|.|TRBJ1-6
CASSGSSYMNSPLHF
TGCGCCAGCAGTGGGAGCTCTTATATGAATTCACCCCTCCACTTT
>TRBV6-6|.|.|TRBJ2-5
CASSYMGETQYF
TGTGCCAGCAGTTACATGGGGGAGACCCAGTACTTC
>TRBV6-2/TRBV6-3|TRBD2|.|TRBJ2-1
CASSSTGLAGAFYRHEQFF
TGTGCCAGCAGTTCAACGGGACTAGCGGGAGCTTTCTATCGCCATGAGCAGTTCTTC
>TRBV4-3|TRBD1|once|TRBJ1-3
CASSQGTGTNTIYF
TGCGCCAGCAGCCAAGGGACAGGGACAAACACCATATATTTT
>TRBV14|.|.|TRBJ1-2
CASSQLSVDGYTF
TGTGCCAGCAGCCAGCTCTCCGTGGATGGCTACACCTTC
>TRBV28|TRBD1|.|TRBJ1-1
CASSSTGGWTEAFF
TGTGCCAGCAGTTCGACAGGGGGATGGACTGAAGCTTTCTTT
>TRBV3-1/TRBV3-2|TRBD2|once|TRBJ2-3
CASSQGAGVGTDTQYF
TGTGCCAGCAGCCAAGGTGCGGGAGTGGGGACAGATACGCAGTATTTT
>TRBV5-6|TRBD1|.|TRBJ2-2
CASSLFRQGVEANTGELFF
TGTGCCAGCAGCTTGTTCCGACAGGGGGTGGAGGCGAACACCGGGGAGCTGTTTTTT
>TRBV7-3|TRBD1|.|TRBJ2-3
CASSFQGADTQYF
TGTGCCAGCAGCTTCCAGGGGGCAGATACGCAGTATTTT
>TRBV2|.|.|TRBJ1-5
CASNLPQGRGDQPQHF
TGTGCCAGCAACTTACCGCAGGGGAGAGGGGATCAGCCCCAGCATTTT
>TRBV3-1/TRBV3-2|.|.|TRBJ1-4
CASNHRAGTNEKLFF
TGTGCCAGCAACCACAGGGCGGGAACTAATGAAAAACTGTTTTTT
>TRBV6-5|.|.|TRBJ1-5
CASRDGQYSNQPQHF
TGTGCCAGCAGGGACGGACAGTATAGCAATCAGCCCCAGCATTTT
>TRBV6-5|TRBD1|.|TRBJ1-6
CASRRQGAWDSPLHF
TGTGCCAGCAGGAGACAGGGGGCTTGGGATTCACCCCTCCACTTT
>TRBV3-1/TRBV3-2|.|.|TRBJ1-2
CASSQDAGPFYGYTF
TGTGCCAGCAGCCAAGACGCGGGCCCCTTCTATGGCTACACCTTC
>TRBV29-1|.|.|TRBJ2-3
CSVLGAILQYF
TGCAGCGTCCTGGGTGCCATCTTGCAGTATTTT
>TRBV9|TRBD2|.|TRBJ2-1
CASSVGTSGLYNEQFF
TGTGCCAGCAGCGTCGGGACTAGCGGGTTATACAATGAGCAGTTCTTC
>TRBV11-2|.|.|TRBJ1-3
CASSPDVGNTIYF
TGTGCCAGCAGTCCAGACGTAGGAAACACCATATATTTT
>TRBV7-2|TRBD1|.|TRBJ1-5
CASSTQRGGQPQHF
TGTGCCAGCAGCACCCAGAGAGGGGGCCAGCCCCAGCATTTT
>TRBV11-1|.|.|TRBJ2-7
CASSLGQAFSYEQYF
TGTGCCAGCAGCTTAGGACAGGCGTTCTCCTACGAGCAGTACTTC
>TRBV7-9|.|.|TRBJ1-2
CASSQDSYGYTF
TGTGCCAGCAGCCAAGACAGCTATGGCTACACCTTC
>TRBV4-1|.|.|TRBJ2-1
CASSQAERDREQFF
TGCGCCAGCAGCCAAGCCGAGCGTGACCGCGAGCAGTTCTTC
>TRBV7-9|TRBD1|.|TRBJ2-7
CASSLGTPYLQGGSYEQYF
TGTGCCAGCAGCTTGGGGACCCCCTACCTACAGGGGGGATCCTACGAGCAGTACTTC
>TRBV10-2|.|.|TRBJ1-1
CASSRLNTEAFF
TGCGCCAGCAGCCGATTGAACACTGAAGCTTTCTTT
>TRBV27|TRBD1|once|TRBJ2-7
CASSLYRTGVSSEQYF
TGTGCCAGCAGTTTATACCGGACAGGGGTTAGCAGCGAGCAGTACTTC
>TRBV6-1|.|once|TRBJ2-2
CASSEIDGGELFF
TGTGCCAGCAGTGAGATAGACGGCGGGGAGCTGTTTTTT
>TRBV3-1/TRBV3-2|.|.|TRBJ2-1
CASSLLGGNEQFF
TGTGCCAGCAGCCTTCTTGGCGGCAATGAGCAGTTCTTC
>TRBV6-5|TRBD1|once|TRBJ1-5
CATLQGAGQPQHF
TGTGCCACCTTACAGGGGGCTGGGCAGCCCCAGCATTTT
>TRBV3-1/TRBV3-2|.|few|TRBJ1-2
CASSQDSRGYTF
TGTGCCAGCAGCCAAGATAGTCGGGGCTACACCTTC
>TRBV7-3|.|few|TRBJ2-2
CASSSRNTGELFF
TGTGCCAGCAGCTCACGAAACACCGGGGAGCTGTTTTTT
>TRBV7-9|TRBD1|few|TRBJ1-2
CASSHGSTDRVYGYTF
TGTGCCAGCAGCCACGGTTCAACCGACAGGGTATATGGCTACACCTTC
>TRBV7-9|.|.|TRBJ2-5
CASSLEGGAVTQYF
TGTGCCAGCAGCTTAGAGGGCGGGGCAGTGACCCAGTACTTC
>TRBV27|TRBD1|.|TRBJ1-5
CASSFWGDRGRFQPQHF
TGTGCCAGCAGTTTCTGGGGGGACAGGGGACGGTTTCAGCCCCAGCATTTT
>TRBV4-2|.|.|TRBJ1-3
CASSHLQGSGNTIYF
TGTGCCAGCAGCCATCTCCAGGGTAGTGGAAACACCATATATTTT
>TRBV28|.|.|TRBJ1-2
CASSLSGGDYGYTF
TGTGCCAGCAGTTTATCTGGGGGTGACTATGGCTACACCTTC
>TRBV27|TRBD2|.|TRBJ2-3
CASSYSSGVGGDTQYF
TGTGCCAGCAGTTACTCTAGCGGGGTTGGAGGAGATACGCAGTATTTT
>TRBV19|.|.|TRBJ2-3
CASSASTDTQYF
TGTGCCAGTAGTGCTAGCACAGATACGCAGTATTTT
>TRBV7-2|.|.|TRBJ1-2
CASSLAYDPYGYTF
TGTGCCAGCAGCTTAGCTTACGACCCCTATGGCTACACCTTC